This TCR beta chain was obtained from a study of T cell changes during pregnancy in multiple sclerosis. The CDR3 totals 17 residues. V lost 1 base and J lost 7; bases outside the gene matches: 11. Germline assignment: CDR1 LNHDA and CDR2 SQIVND (reference sequence). Some clones are missing from TCRdb's copy, which holds only in-frame ones; the method was immunoSEQ multiplex PCR. This table has about 34,000 clones, 90% appearing once. This specimen consisted of CD8+ T cells from peripheral blood mononuclear cells, obtained in the second trimester of pregnancy. The chain employs TRBV19 and TRBJ2-1, with 9 nucleotides matching TRBD2. The TCR was taken from a female donor with multiple sclerosis, enrolled in a pregnancy study. This CDR3 is CASSIGSGLAGNNEQFF. The CDR3 DNA reads TGTGCCAGTAGTATAGGCAGCGGGCTAGCGGGAAATAATGAGCAGTTCTTC.